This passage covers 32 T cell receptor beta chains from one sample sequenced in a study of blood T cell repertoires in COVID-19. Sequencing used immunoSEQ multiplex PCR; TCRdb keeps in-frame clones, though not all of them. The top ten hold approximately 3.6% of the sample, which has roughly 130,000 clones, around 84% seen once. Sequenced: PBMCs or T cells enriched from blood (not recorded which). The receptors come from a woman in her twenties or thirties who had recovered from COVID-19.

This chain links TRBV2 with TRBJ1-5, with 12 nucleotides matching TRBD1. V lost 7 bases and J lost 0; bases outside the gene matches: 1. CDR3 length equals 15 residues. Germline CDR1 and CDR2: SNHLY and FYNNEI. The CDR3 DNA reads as TGTGCCAGCAAGGGACAGGGGGCTAGCAATCAGCCCCAGCATTTT. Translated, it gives CASKGQGASNQPQHF.

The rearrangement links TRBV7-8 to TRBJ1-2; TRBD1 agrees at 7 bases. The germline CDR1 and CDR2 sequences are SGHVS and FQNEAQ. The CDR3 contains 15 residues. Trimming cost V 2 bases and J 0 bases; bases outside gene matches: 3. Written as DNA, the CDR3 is TGTGCCAGCAGCTTACGGGACAGTACTAACTATGGCTACACCTTC. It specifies CASSLRDSTNYGYTF.

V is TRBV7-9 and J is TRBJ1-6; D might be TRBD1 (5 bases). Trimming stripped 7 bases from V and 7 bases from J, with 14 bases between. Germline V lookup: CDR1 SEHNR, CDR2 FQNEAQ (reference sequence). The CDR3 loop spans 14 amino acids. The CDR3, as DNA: TGTGCCAGCACCCACGGCAGGGAAAATTCACCCCTCCACTTT. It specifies CASTHGRENSPLHF.

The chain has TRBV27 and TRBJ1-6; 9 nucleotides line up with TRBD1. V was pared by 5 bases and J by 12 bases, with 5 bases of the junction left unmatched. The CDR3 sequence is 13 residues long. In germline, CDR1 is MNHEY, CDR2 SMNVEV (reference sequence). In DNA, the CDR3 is TGTGCCAGCAGTCGACCGGGACAGGGACCCCTCCACTTT. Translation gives CASSRPGQGPLHF.

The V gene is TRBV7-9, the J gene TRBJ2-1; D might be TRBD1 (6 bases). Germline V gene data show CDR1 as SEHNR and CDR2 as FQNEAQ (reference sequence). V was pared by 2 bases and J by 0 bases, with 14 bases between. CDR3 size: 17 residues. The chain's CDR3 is CASSLWGPQSSYNEQFF. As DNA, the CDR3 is TGTGCCAGCAGCTTATGGGGGCCCCAGAGCTCCTACAATGAGCAGTTCTTC.

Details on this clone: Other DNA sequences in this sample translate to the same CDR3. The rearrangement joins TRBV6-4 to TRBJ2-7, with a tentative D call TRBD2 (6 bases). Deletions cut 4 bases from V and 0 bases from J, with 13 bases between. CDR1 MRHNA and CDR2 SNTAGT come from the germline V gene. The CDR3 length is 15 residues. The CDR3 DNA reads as TGTGCCAGCAGTGTTAGCGGAGGGAGCTCCTACGAGCAGTACTTC. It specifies CASSVSGGSSYEQYF.

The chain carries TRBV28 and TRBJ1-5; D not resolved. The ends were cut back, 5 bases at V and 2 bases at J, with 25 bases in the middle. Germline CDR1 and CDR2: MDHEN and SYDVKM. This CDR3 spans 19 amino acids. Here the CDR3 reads CASSPHLGGSMVGNQPQHF. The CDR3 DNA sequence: TGTGCCAGCAGTCCCCACCTAGGCGGGAGCATGGTCGGCAATCAGCCCCAGCATTTT.

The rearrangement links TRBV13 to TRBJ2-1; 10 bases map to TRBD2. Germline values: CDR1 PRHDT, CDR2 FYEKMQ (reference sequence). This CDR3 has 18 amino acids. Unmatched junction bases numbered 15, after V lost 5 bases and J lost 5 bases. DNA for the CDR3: TGTGCCAGCAGCACTCGCCAATTTAGCGGGAGGACCGACAATGAGCAGTTCTTC. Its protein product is CASSTRQFSGRTDNEQFF.

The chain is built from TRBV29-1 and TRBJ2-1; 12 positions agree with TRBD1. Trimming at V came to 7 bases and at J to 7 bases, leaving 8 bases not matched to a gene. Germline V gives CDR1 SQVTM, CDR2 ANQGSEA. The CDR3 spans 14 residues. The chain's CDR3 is CSGRDRGQENEQFF. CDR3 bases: TGCAGCGGCCGGGACAGGGGGCAAGAAAATGAGCAGTTCTTC.

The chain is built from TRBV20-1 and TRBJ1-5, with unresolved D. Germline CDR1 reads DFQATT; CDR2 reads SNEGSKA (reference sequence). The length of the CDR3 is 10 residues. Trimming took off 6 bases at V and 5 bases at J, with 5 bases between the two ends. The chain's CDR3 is CSAFDQPQHF. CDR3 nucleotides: TGCAGTGCCTTCGATCAGCCCCAGCATTTT.

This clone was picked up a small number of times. The CDR3 sequence: CAISELLGSSTDTQYF. CDR3 nucleotide sequence: TGTGCCATCAGTGAGTTACTCGGTTCTAGCACAGATACGCAGTATTTT. The V gene is TRBV10-3, the J gene TRBJ2-3; no definite D call. Trimming removed 1 base at V and 0 bases at J, with 11 bases between. CDR3 length: 16 residues. CDR1 ENHRY and CDR2 SYGVKD come from the germline V gene.

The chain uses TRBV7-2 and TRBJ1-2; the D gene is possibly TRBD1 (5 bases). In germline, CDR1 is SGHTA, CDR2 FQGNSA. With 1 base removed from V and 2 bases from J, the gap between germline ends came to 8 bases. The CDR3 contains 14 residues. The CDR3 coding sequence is TGTGCCAGCAGCTTAGACACAGGAAACTATGGCTACACCTTC. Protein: CASSLDTGNYGYTF. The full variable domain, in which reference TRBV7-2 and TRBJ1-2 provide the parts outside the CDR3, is GAGVSQSPSNKVTEKGKDVELRCDPISGHTALYWYRQSLGQGLEFLIYFQGNSAPDKSGLPSDRFSAERTGGSVSTLTIQRTQQEDSAVYLCASSLDTGNYGYTFGSGTRLTVV.

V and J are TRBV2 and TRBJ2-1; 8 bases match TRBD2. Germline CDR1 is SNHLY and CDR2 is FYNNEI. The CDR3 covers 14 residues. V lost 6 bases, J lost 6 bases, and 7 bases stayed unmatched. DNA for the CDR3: TGTGCCAGCAGGGGACTAGTTTTAGGCAATGAGCAGTTCTTC. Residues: CASRGLVLGNEQFF.

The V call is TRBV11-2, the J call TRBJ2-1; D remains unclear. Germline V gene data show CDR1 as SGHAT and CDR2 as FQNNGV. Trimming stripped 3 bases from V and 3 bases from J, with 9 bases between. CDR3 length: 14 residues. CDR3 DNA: TGTGCCAGCAGCTTTGGTAGTATCTACAATGAGCAGTTCTTC. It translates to CASSFGSIYNEQFF.

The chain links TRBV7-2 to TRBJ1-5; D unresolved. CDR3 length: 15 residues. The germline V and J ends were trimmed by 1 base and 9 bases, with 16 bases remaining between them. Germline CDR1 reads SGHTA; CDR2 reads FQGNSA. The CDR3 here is CASSLDGVAGRPQHF. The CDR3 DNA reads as TGTGCCAGCAGCTTAGATGGGGTCGCGGGTCGGCCCCAGCATTTT.

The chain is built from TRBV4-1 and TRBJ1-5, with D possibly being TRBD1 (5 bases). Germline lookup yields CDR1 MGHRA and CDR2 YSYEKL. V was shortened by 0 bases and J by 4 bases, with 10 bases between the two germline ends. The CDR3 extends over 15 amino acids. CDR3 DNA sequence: TGCGCCAGCAGCCAAGATGGGAGGGGTAATCAGCCCCAGCATTTT. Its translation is CASSQDGRGNQPQHF.

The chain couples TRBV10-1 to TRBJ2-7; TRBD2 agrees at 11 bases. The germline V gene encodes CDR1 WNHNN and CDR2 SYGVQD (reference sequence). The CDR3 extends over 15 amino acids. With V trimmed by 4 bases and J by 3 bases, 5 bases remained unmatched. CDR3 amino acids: CASSGTSGRNYEQYF. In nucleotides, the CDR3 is TGCGCCAGCAGTGGCACTAGCGGGAGAAACTACGAGCAGTACTTC.

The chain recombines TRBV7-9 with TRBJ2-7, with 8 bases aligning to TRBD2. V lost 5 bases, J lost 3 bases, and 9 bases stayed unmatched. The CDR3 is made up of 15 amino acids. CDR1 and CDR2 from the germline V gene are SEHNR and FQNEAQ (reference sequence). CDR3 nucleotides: TGTGCCAGCAGCGAGGGGAGCGGGAGAATCTACGAGCAGTACTTC. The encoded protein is CASSEGSGRIYEQYF.

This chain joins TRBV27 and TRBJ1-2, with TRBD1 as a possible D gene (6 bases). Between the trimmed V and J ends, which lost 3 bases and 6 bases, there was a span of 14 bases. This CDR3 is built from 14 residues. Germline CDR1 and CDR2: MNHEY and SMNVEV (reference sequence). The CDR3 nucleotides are TGTGCCAGCAGTTTGGGGGCAGGGGTAAATGGCTACACCTTC. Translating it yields CASSLGAGVNGYTF.

The CDR3: CASSPSTGNEKLFF. The CDR3 nucleotides are TGCGCCAGCAGCCCTTCGACAGGGAATGAAAAACTGTTTTTT. The rearrangement joins TRBV5-1 to TRBJ1-4; 7 bases are a match to TRBD1. Germline V gives CDR1 SGHRS, CDR2 YFSETQ. This CDR3 spans 14 amino acids. V was pared by 4 bases and J by 5 bases, with 5 bases of the junction left unmatched.

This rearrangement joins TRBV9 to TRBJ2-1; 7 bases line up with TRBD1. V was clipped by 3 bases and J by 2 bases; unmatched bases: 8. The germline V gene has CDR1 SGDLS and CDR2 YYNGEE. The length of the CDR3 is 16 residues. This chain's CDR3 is CASSEGTEETYNEQFF. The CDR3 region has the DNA TGTGCCAGCAGCGAGGGGACAGAAGAAACCTACAATGAGCAGTTCTTC.

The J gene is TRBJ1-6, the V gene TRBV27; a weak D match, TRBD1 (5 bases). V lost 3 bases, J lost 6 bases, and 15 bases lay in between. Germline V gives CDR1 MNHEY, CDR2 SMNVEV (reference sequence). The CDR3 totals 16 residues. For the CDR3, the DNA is TGTGCCAGCAGTTTGGTACGACCAGGGTTTAATTCACCCCTCCACTTT. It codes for CASSLVRPGFNSPLHF.

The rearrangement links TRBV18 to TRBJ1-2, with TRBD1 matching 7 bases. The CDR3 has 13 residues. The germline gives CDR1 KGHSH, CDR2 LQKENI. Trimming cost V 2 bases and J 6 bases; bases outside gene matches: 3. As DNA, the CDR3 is TGTGCCAGCTCACCAAAGGGGGCTGATGGCTACACCTTC. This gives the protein CASSPKGADGYTF.

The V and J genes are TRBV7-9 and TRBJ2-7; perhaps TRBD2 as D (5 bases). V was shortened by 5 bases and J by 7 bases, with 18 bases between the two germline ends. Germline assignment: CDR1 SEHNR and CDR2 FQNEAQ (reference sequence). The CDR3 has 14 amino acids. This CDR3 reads CASSQPTRVREQYF. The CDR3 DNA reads TGTGCCAGCAGCCAACCAACTAGGGTGAGGGAGCAGTACTTC. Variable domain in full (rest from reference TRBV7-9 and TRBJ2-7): DTGVSQNPRHKITKRGQNVTFRCDPISEHNRLYWYRQTLGQGPEFLTYFQNEAQLEKSRLLSDRFSAERPKGSFSTLEIQRTEQGDSAMYLCASSQPTRVREQYFGPGTRLTVT.

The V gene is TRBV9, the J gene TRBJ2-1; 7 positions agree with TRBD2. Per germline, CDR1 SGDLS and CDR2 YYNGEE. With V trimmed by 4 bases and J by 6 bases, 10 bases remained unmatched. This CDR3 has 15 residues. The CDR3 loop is CASSPQVSGGNEQFF. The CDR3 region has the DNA TGTGCCAGCAGCCCTCAAGTTTCGGGGGGCAATGAGCAGTTCTTC.

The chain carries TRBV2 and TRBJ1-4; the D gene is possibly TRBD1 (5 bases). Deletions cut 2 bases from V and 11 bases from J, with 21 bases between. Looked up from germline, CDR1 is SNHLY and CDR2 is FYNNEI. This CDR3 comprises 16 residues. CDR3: CASSESGGRGLRKLFF. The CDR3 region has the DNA TGTGCCAGCAGTGAATCGGGGGGTAGGGGTCTTCGGAAACTGTTTTTT.

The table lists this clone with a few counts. The DNA of the CDR3 is TGTGCCAGCAGCCGCTTCGGAGGGCCTTCCTACGAGCAGTACTTC. This translates into CASSRFGGPSYEQYF. The genes are TRBV7-6 and TRBJ2-7; possible D gene TRBD2, 6 bases. Trimming shortened V by 5 bases and J by 1 base, and 15 bases separated the two germline ends. Germline assignment: CDR1 SGHVS and CDR2 FNYEAQ. This CDR3 contains 15 residues.

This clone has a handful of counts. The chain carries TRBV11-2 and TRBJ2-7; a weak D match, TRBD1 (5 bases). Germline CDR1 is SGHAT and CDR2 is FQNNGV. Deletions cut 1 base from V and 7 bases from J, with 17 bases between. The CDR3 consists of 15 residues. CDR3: CASSLVTASFEEQYF. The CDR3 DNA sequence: TGTGCCAGCAGCTTAGTGACAGCGTCTTTTGAAGAGCAGTACTTC.

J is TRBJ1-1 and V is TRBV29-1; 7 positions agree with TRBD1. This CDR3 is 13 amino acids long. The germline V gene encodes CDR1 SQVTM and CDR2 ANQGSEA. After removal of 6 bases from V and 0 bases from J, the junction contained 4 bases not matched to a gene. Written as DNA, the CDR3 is TGCAGCGTGGGACAGAGAATGAACACTGAAGCTTTCTTT. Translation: CSVGQRMNTEAFF.

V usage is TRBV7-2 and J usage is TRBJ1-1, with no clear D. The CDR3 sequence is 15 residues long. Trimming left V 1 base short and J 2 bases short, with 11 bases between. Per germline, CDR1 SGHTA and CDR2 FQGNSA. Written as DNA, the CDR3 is TGTGCCAGCAGCTTAGTGGGCAGGAAAAACACTGAAGCTTTCTTT. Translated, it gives CASSLVGRKNTEAFF.

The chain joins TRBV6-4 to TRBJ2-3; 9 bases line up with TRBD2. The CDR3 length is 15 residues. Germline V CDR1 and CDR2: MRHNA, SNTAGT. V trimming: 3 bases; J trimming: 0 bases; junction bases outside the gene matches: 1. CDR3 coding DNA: TGTGCCAGCAGTGAACTAGCGGGCAGCACAGATACGCAGTATTTT. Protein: CASSELAGSTDTQYF.

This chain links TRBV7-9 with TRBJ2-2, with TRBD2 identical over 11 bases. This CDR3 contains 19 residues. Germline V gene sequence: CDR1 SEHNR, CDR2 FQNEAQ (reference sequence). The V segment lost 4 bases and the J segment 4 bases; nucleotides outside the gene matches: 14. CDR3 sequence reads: CASSSRLAGPFVSTGELFF. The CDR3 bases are TGTGCCAGCAGCTCACGACTAGCGGGGCCTTTTGTTAGCACCGGGGAGCTGTTTTTT.